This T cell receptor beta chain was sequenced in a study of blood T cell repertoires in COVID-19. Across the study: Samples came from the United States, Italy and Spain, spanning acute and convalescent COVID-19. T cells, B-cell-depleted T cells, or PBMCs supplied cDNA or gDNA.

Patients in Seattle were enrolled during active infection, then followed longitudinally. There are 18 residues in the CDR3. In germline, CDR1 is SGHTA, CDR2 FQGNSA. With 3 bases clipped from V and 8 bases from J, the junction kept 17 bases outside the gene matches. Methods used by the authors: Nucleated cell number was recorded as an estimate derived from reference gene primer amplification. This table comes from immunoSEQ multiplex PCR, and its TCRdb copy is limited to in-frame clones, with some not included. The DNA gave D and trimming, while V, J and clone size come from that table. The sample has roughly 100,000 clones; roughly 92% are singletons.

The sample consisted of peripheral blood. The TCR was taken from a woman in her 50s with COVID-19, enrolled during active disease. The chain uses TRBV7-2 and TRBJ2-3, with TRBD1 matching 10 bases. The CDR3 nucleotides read TGTGCCAGCAGCTTCCCCCGGGACAGGGGAGGCCTTCGGGCTACGCAGTATTTT. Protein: CASSFPRDRGGLRATQYF. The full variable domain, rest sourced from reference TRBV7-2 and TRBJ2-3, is GAGVSQSPSNKVTEKGKDVELRCDPISGHTALYWYRQSLGQGLEFLIYFQGNSAPDKSGLPSDRFSAERTGGSVSTLTIQRTQQEDSAVYLCASSFPRDRGGLRATQYFGPGTRLTVL.